This T cell receptor beta chain was documented in a study of blood T cell dynamics during melanoma immunotherapy. Produced via immunoSEQ multiplex PCR; TCRdb's table is partial and in-frame only. The repertoire consists of around 5,000 clones, with 80% to 85% occurring once and the leading ten covering 10%. The time point denotes: week 3, after first cycle of checkpoint inhibitor. At 12 weeks after first infusion, RECIST 1.1 defined response for most patients. This clone was seen just once. Looked up from germline, CDR1 is ENHRY and CDR2 is SYGVKD. This CDR3 has 14 amino acids. V was trimmed by 11 bases and J by 6 bases, leaving 20 bases between them.

This sample comprised blood, obtained from a patient treated with checkpoint blockade. The chain carries TRBV10-3 and TRBJ1-5; D might be TRBD1 (5 bases). This sequence originates from a human donor with melanoma. The CDR3 protein is CASWSGQGIQPQHF. CDR3 nucleotide sequence: TGTGCCTCCTGGTCGGGTCAGGGAATTCAGCCCCAGCATTTT.